Sequencing of this T cell receptor beta chain was carried out in a study of cytomegalovirus exposure and HLA in healthy donors. Nominally healthy donors provided the samples, though records likely missed some immune exposures. In germline, CDR1 is SGHRS, CDR2 YFSETQ. V shed 0 bases and J shed 4 bases, with 10 bases lying between them. CDR3 length: 14 amino acids. PCR amplification relied on 60 Vbeta primers (plus 13 Jbeta primers). Sequenced by immunoSEQ multiplex PCR; TCRdb stores in-frame clones only, minus some. Altogether under 200,000 clones are present, more than 75% being singletons, with the ten largest covering under 1%.

This sequence originates from a girl aged 2 to 9 in good health and CMV-seropositive. The chain recombines TRBV5-1 with TRBJ1-1, with D unclear. Sequenced: PBMCs. CDR3 in amino acids: CASSLARGLTEAFF. The CDR3 DNA sequence: TGCGCCAGCAGCTTGGCCCGGGGTCTCACTGAAGCTTTCTTT.